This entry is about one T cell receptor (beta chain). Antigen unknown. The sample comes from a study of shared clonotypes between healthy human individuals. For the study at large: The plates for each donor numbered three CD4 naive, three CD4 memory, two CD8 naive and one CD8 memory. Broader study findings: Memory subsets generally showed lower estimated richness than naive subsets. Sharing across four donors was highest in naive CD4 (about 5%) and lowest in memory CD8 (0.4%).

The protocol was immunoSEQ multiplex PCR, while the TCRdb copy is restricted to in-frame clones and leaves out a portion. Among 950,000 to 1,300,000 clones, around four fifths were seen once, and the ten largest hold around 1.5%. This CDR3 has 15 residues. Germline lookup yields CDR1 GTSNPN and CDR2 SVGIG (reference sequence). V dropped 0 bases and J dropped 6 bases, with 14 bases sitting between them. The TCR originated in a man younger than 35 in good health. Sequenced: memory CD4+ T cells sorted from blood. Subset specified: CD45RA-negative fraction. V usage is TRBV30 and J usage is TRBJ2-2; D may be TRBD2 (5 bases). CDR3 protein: CAWSVARLASGELFF. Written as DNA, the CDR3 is TGTGCCTGGAGTGTAGCCAGGTTAGCGTCCGGGGAGCTGTTTTTT.